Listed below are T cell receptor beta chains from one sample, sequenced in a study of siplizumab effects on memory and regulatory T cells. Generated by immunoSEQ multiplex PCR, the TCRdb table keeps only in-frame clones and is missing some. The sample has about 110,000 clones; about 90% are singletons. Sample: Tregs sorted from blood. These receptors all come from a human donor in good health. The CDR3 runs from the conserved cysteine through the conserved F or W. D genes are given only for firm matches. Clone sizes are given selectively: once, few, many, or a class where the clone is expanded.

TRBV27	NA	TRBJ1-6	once	TGTGCCAGCAGTTTAAAGGGGACACCCCTCCACTTT	CASSLKGTPLHF
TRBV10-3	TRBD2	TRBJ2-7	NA	TGTGCCATAGGCCCGGGGGGGTCCGTCTACGAGCAGTACTTC	CAIGPGGSVYEQYF
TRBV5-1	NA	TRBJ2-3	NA	TGCGCCAGCAGCAACCCCGCCGGGGGCAGGGGATCAGATACGCAGTATTTT	CASSNPAGGRGSDTQYF
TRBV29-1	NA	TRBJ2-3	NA	TGCAGCGTTATCCACAGCACAGATACGCAGTATTTT	CSVIHSTDTQYF
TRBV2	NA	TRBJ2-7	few	TGTGCCAGCAGTGAAGTAGGGGGGAAGTACGAGCAGTACTTC	CASSEVGGKYEQYF
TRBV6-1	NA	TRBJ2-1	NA	TGTGCCAGCAGTGAAACTAGGGACTCCTACAATGAGCAGTTCTTC	CASSETRDSYNEQFF
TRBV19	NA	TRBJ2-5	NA	TGTGCCAGTAGTTTTGACAGTAAAGAGACCCAGTACTTC	CASSFDSKETQYF
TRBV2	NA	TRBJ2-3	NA	TGTGCCAGCAGGGGACGGAGCACAGATACGCAGTATTTT	CASRGRSTDTQYF
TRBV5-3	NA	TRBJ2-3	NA	TGTGCCAGAAGCGGGTGCACAGATACGCAGTATTTT	CARSGCTDTQYF
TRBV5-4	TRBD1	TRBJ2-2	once	TGTGCCAGCGGCAGGGGGAGAACCGGGGAGCTGTTTTTT	CASGRGRTGELFF
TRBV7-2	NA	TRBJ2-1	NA	TGTGCCAGCAGCGTAGCAGGGACTTCGAGGCCTGAGCAGTTCTTC	CASSVAGTSRPEQFF
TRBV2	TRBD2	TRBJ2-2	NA	TGTGCCAGCAGTGAACGGCGGGGGGCCCTAACCGGGGAGCTGTTTTTT	CASSERRGALTGELFF
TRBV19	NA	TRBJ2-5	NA	TGTGCCAGTAGTATAGGCCCGAAAGAGACCCAGTACTTC	CASSIGPKETQYF
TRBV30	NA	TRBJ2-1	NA	TGTGCCCTCCCCCGGGACAGGGGGCGAACTAGCGGGAGCAATGAGCAGTTCTTC	CALPRDRGRTSGSNEQFF
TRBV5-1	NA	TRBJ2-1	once	TGCGCCAGCAGTGTGATTCCTTTCAATGAGCAGTTCTTC	CASSVIPFNEQFF
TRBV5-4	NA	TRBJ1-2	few	TGTGCCAGCAGCTTAAGGACAGTGAGCGCGTCCGGCTACACCTTC	CASSLRTVSASGYTF
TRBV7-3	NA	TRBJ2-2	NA	TGTGCCAGCAGCTTGGGACTTTCTATTGGCGGGGAGCTGTTTTTT	CASSLGLSIGGELFF
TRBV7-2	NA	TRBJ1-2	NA	TGTGCCAGCAGCTCACCAGGACGGACCTATTTGGAAGGCTACACCTTC	CASSSPGRTYLEGYTF
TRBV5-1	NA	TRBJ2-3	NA	TGCGCCAGCAGCTTACGGGGAGATACGCAGTATTTT	CASSLRGDTQYF
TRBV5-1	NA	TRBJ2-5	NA	TGCGCCAGCAGCTTCAGGGAGACCCAGTACTTC	CASSFRETQYF
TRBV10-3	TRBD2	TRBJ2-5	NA	TGTGCCACACGATCCGGACTAGCGGGGCCTGGGACCCAGTACTTC	CATRSGLAGPGTQYF
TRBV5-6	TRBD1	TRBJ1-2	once	TGTGCCAGCAGCGGCCTACAGGGGAACTATGGCTACACCTTC	CASSGLQGNYGYTF
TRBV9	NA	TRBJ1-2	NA	TGTGCCAGCAGCGTAAGGATTAACTATGGCTACACCTTC	CASSVRINYGYTF
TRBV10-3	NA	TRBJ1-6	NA	TGTGCCATCAGTGATTGGGGCGCGGGGAATTCACCCCTCCACTTT	CAISDWGAGNSPLHF
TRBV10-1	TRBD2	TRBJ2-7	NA	TGCGCCAGGCCAGCGGCGGGGGATACCTACGAGCAGTACTTC	CARPAAGDTYEQYF
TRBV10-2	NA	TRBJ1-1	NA	TGCGCCAGCAGTGAGTCCCCACCGAACACTGAAGCTTTCTTT	CASSESPPNTEAFF
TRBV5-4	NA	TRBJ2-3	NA	TGTGCCAGCAGCTTGTCTGCAGTTACCACAGATACGCAGTATTTT	CASSLSAVTTDTQYF
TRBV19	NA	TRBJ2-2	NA	TGTGCCAGTATGAAACTAGGGGAGACTGCCGGGGAGCTGTTTTTT	CASMKLGETAGELFF
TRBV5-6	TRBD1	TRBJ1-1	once	TGTGCCAGCAGCCGAAAACCGGGACAGGGGAACACTGAAGCTTTCTTT	CASSRKPGQGNTEAFF
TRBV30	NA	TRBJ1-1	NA	TGTGCCTCCTCGGCCCTCTCGTCGAACACTGAAGCTTTCTTT	CASSALSSNTEAFF
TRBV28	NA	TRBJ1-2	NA	TGTGCCAGCAGTACCGGACCTAACTATGGCTACACCTTC	CASSTGPNYGYTF
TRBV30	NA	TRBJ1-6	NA	TGTGCCTGGAGACTCACAAGTAAACCCCTCCACTTT	CAWRLTSKPLHF
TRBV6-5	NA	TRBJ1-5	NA	TGTGCCAGCAGTCCCCGGGGTAGGGGCAATCAGCCCCAGCATTTT	CASSPRGRGNQPQHF
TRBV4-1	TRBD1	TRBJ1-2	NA	TGCGCCAGCAGCCCCGACAGGGGATATGGCTACACCTTC	CASSPDRGYGYTF
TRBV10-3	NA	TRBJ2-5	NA	TGTGCCATCAGTTGGACTTCTCAAGAGACCCAGTACTTC	CAISWTSQETQYF
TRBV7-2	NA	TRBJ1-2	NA	TGTGCCAGCAGCTTAGCAGGGTCTGGCTACACCTTC	CASSLAGSGYTF
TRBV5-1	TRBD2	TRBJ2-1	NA	TGCGCCAGCAGCGCTAAAGTAGCGGGAGACTCCTACAATGAGCAGTTCTTC	CASSAKVAGDSYNEQFF
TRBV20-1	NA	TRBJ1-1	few	TGCAGTGCTAGCCGGGACCTACTCTTT	CSASRDLLF
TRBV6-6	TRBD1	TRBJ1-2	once	TGTGCCAGCAGCCCGCGACAGGGAAACTATGGCTACACCTTC	CASSPRQGNYGYTF
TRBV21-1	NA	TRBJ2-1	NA	TGTGCCAGCAGCAAAGAGAATAGCGGAGGCTGTTCGATTGAGCAGTTCTTC	CASSKENSGGCSIEQFF
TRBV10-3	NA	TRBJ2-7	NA	TGTGCCATCCGGCCAGACTTCTCCTACGAGCAGTACTTC	CAIRPDFSYEQYF
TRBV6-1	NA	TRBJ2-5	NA	TGTGCCAGCAGGAGAGAGACACAAGAGACCCAGTACTTC	CASRRETQETQYF
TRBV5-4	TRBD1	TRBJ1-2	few	TGTGCCAGCAGCGGGACAGGGGAGAACTATGGCTACACCTTC	CASSGTGENYGYTF
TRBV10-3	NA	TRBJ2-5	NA	TGTGCCATCAGTGACGGGGGCGGTCCGGAGACCCAGTACTTC	CAISDGGGPETQYF
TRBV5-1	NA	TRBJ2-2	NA	TGCGCCAGCAGCCAACCGGGCCGGTGGACCGGGGAGCTGTTTTTT	CASSQPGRWTGELFF
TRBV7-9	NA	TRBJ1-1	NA	TGTGCCAGCAGCTTAGTTTCGGGATCCCACACTGAAGCTTTCTTT	CASSLVSGSHTEAFF
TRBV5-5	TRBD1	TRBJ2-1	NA	TGTGCCAGCAGCGCCTCCTCCGGGACAGTTTACAATGAGCAGTTCTTC	CASSASSGTVYNEQFF